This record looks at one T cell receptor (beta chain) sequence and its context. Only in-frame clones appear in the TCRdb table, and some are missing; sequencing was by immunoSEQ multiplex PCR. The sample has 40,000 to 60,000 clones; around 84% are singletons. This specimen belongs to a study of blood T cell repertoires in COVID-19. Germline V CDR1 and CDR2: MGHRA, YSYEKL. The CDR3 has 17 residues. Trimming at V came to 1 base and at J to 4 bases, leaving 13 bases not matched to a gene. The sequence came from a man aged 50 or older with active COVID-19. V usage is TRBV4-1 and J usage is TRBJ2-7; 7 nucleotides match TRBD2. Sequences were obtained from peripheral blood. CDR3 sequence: CASSQGALGAGLYEQYF. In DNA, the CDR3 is TGCGCCAGCAGCCAAGGGGCTTTGGGAGCGGGGCTGTACGAGCAGTACTTC.